Sequencing of this T cell receptor beta chain was carried out in a study of Ad26.COV2.S vaccination and SARS-CoV-2 variants (dated by TCRdb to the early 2020s). Looking at the study overall: TCRbeta repertoire sequencing served as the tool for gauging how specific and how broad the SARS-CoV-2-reactive T cell receptors were following Ad26.COV2.S vaccination. A total of 32 samples were included in the TCR-sequenced set, comprising about 20 Ad26.COV2.S vaccine recipients, 5 placebo recipients and 8 SARS-CoV-2 convalescent individuals. Overall study outcomes, separate from this receptor: Substantial breadth of spike-specific CD8+ and CD4+ T cell responses was reported after vaccination. Ad26.COV2.S recipients had higher spike-specific TCR breadth than placebo recipients (P = 0.0014). Vaccine and placebo recipients had similar non-spike TCR breadth, a finding consistent with the vaccine containing only spike. According to the authors, total T cell responses may have been underestimated by the TCR breadth and depth analyses.

The sample's time point label is to be understood as: individuals recovered from natural SARS-CoV-2 infection. The immunoSEQ Assay was used to sequence TCRbeta CDR3 regions. After extraction, genomic DNA underwent amplification by bias-controlled multiplex PCR, followed by high-throughput sequencing. Turning to the authors' computational methods: Collapsing and filtering of sequences were performed to quantify the absolute abundance of each unique TCRbeta CDR3 region. T cell fraction was estimated by normalizing TCRbeta template counts to usable DNA, with usable DNA measured through amplification of reference genes found in all nucleated cells. Repertoire TCRs were annotated as SARS-CoV-2-specific by exact matching of V gene, CDR3 amino acid sequence and J gene to a known reactive TCR set. The reference SARS-CoV-2 TCR set was derived from MIRA and filtered for enrichment in COVID-19-positive ImmuneCODE repertoires, a step that removed public or cross-reactive TCRs. Using the MIRA antigens, annotated TCRs were further analysed by specific ORF or by position within an ORF. Breadth was defined as the number of annotated unique rearrangements divided by the total number of unique productive rearrangements, and depth was defined as the summed frequency of the annotated unique rearrangements. Two-sided Wilcoxon rank-sum tests were applied when comparing TCR breadth between groups. In its TCRdb copy, this immuneACCESS table keeps in-frame sequences only and misses some clones. Where compared with another copy, unresolved V genes explain less than half of these, and the others have no known cause. V and J calls and clone size are those listed in that table; D and trimming were worked out from the DNA. This sample lists about 180,000 clones; about 83% were detected once. The biggest ten clones account for about 5.5% of the sample.

As to this clone: The antigen it binds to is not known. Per-base qualities were not stored, and no clone one base away is much larger.

V drops 1 base and J drops 4 bases, leaving 8 bases in between. The germline V gene encodes CDR1 MDHEN and CDR2 SYDVKM. The CDR3 measures 13 amino acids from cysteine to phenylalanine. The CDR3 DNA has 39 bases and is translated from base 1. The specimen comprised peripheral blood, sampled after recovery from COVID-19. The source is a human donor who had recovered from COVID-19. The receptor chain draws on TRBV28 and TRBJ2-7; TRBD1 is possibly the D segment (5 matching bases). CDR3 reads: CASSLSGRYEQYF. DNA sequence: TGTGCCAGCAGTTTATCAGGGCGGTACGAGCAGTACTTC.